By proportion, the clone carrying this TCR beta chain is medium-sized (0.01 to 0.1%). The antigen is undetermined. This beta chain was picked up by a library intended for alpha chains and is off target, so its count carries little meaning. This sample was taken from a study of spatial heterogeneity in lung cancer. The V and J ends lost 4 bases and 6 bases, in that order; junction bases with no gene match: 12. The length of the CDR3 is 16 residues. Germline-derived CDR1 and CDR2 are SGHTA and FQGNSA. TCRdb analysed the 5' RACE reads with MiXCR anew, one entry per CDR3 protein. Of 6,000 to 8,000 distinct CDR3 sequences listed, roughly 7% are singletons. General study points: Counts that tracked tumor mutation counts were those of expanded intratumoral alpha and beta TCRs.

The time point was: sample taken at primary tumor resection. Donors were 72 untreated early-stage non-small cell lung cancer patients. Without sorting, whole RNA was sequenced from tumor, nontumor lung or frozen PBMC. J is TRBJ2-7 and V is TRBV7-2, with TRBD1 matching over 10 bases. Specimen: lung tumor tissue, collected at surgery. This sequence originates from a female donor with early-stage non-small cell lung cancer. The CDR3 loop is CASSWRSGTGAGEQYF. The DNA for the CDR3 is TGTGCCAGCAGCTGGCGGTCCGGGACAGGGGCCGGCGAGCAGTACTTC.